Listed below are T cell receptor beta chains from one sample, sequenced in a study of breast tumors, draining lymph nodes, adjacent tissues. Via MiXCR, TCRdb re-called the multiplex PCR reads, giving one row per CDR3 protein. The repertoire holds about 270,000 distinct CDR3 sequences, with more than 30% as singletons. Sequenced material: axillary lymph node tissue. The source of these receptors is a female donor with breast cancer. Some clones in this sample may be carry-over from other donors' samples. CDR3s include the opening cysteine and the closing phenylalanine or tryptophan. The D gene is left open where the match is weak. Clone size is given for some rows only: seen once, a few or many times, or a class if the clone is expanded.

abundance,v_gene,d_gene,j_gene,CDR3nt,CDR3aa
few,TRBV15,NA,TRBJ2-4,TGTGCCACCAGCGGAGATGCCGGTGATAGCGGATTAAACATTCAGTACTTC,CATSGDAGDSGLNIQYF
many,TRBV7-2,NA,TRBJ2-1,TGTGCCAGCAGCTTGCAGTTTGATGAGCAGTTCTTC,CASSLQFDEQFF
few,TRBV5-1,NA,TRBJ2-4,TGCGCCAGCAGCTTGGCCCGAAAGGGAAACATTCAGTACTTC,CASSLARKGNIQYF
NA,TRBV20-1,NA,TRBJ2-1,TGCAGTGCTACTCTCTTTTTTCCCTACAATGAGCAGTTCTTC,CSATLFFPYNEQFF
many,TRBV6-1,NA,TRBJ2-7,TGTGCCAGCAGTGAAATCGGGAGCTACGAGCAGTACTTC,CASSEIGSYEQYF
many,TRBV7-9,TRBD2,TRBJ2-7,TGTGCCAGCAGCAGGACTAGCGGATCGATCTACGAGCAGTACTTC,CASSRTSGSIYEQYF
many,TRBV24-1,NA,TRBJ2-3,TGTGCCACCAGTGATACAGATACGCAGTATTTT,CATSDTDTQYF
many,TRBV20-1,TRBD2,TRBJ2-3,TGCAGTGCTCCGACTAGCGGGAGGCCAGATACGCAGTATTTT,CSAPTSGRPDTQYF
once,TRBV30,TRBD1,TRBJ2-5,TGTGCCTGGAGTGTAGGGACAGGGGGCCAACCAGAGACCCAGTACTTC,CAWSVGTGGQPETQYF
few,TRBV30,NA,TRBJ2-1,TGTGCCTGGAGTGTTAAGGGTGGGTTCGGCCTGCAGTTCTTC,CAWSVKGGFGLQFF
NA,TRBV27,TRBD2,TRBJ2-3,TGTGCCAGTCCGGCAGGGAGGGGAGTAGATACGCAGTATTTT,CASPAGRGVDTQYF
NA,TRBV13,TRBD1,TRBJ1-1,TGTGCCAGCAGCCTAACAGGGGGGAAGGCTGAAGCTTTCTTT,CASSLTGGKAEAFF
many,TRBV7-9,NA,TRBJ1-4,TGTGCCAGCAGCTTAGGGATTAATCCCGAAAAACTGTTTTTT,CASSLGINPEKLFF
NA,TRBV7-2,TRBD1,TRBJ1-2,TGTGCCAGCAGCTTAGTACCGGGACAGCTTTATGGCTACACCTTC,CASSLVPGQLYGYTF
many,TRBV4-3,NA,TRBJ2-2,TGCGCCAGCAGCTACCAAGGGTGGGCCGGGGAGCTGTTTTTT,CASSYQGWAGELFF
many,TRBV24-1,NA,TRBJ2-1,TGTGCCACCAGTGATTTGTCCGGGGGAGGCAATGAGCAGTTCTTC,CATSDLSGGGNEQFF
many,TRBV7-6,NA,TRBJ2-7,TGTGCCAGCAGCCCCACCCAGGGGGGCTACGAGCAGTACTTC,CASSPTQGGYEQYF
many,TRBV20-1,NA,TRBJ2-7,TGCAGTGCTAGAGATCGGGGGAGGCTCTCCTACGAGCAGTACTTC,CSARDRGRLSYEQYF
many,TRBV12-5,NA,TRBJ2-7,TGTGCTAGTGGTTTGGGAAATCGGGACTGGCTGTACGAGCAGTACTTC,CASGLGNRDWLYEQYF
NA,TRBV27,NA,TRBJ2-1,TGTGCCAGCAGCCTTGGAGGGGACCAGTTCTTC,CASSLGGDQFF
many,TRBV12-5,NA,TRBJ2-1,TGTGCTAGTGGTATTCCCGTGAATGAGCAGTTCTTC,CASGIPVNEQFF
many,TRBV11-1,TRBD2,TRBJ2-2,TGTGCCAGCAGCTCGGGACTAGCGGGAGAACGTACCGGGGAGCTGTTTTTT,CASSSGLAGERTGELFF